A single sample is the source of the 22 T cell receptor beta chains below, sequenced in a study of technical replicates of blood from a handful of donors. Data came from immunoSEQ multiplex PCR; TCRdb stores just in-frame clones and leaves some out. Here the sample spans fewer than 75,000 clones, around 89% being singletons. The material sequenced was PBMCs. All receptors derive from a human donor in good health. Some clones in this sample may be carry-over from other donors' samples.

This chain links TRBV27 with TRBJ2-7, with D unclear. Trimming took 3 bases from V and 11 from J, leaving 17 bases between them. Germline values: CDR1 MNHEY, CDR2 SMNVEV (reference sequence). The CDR3 covers 13 residues. The CDR3 coding sequence is TGTGCCAGCAGTTTTTCTGTGTCAGTCCCGAAGTACTTC. Its protein product is CASSFSVSVPKYF.

The rearrangement uses TRBV6-6 and TRBJ2-7; possible D gene TRBD2, 5 bases. The germline V gene has CDR1 MNHNY and CDR2 SVGAGI (reference sequence). V lost 1 base and J 1 base, leaving 11 bases between the germline ends. This CDR3 has 15 residues. CDR3 region: CASSYLAGISYEQYF. Written as DNA, the CDR3 is TGTGCCAGCAGTTACTTGGCCGGGATATCCTACGAGCAGTACTTC.

This clone was detected once. The rearrangement joins TRBV13 to TRBJ2-5; maybe TRBD1 (6 bases). Looked up from germline, CDR1 is PRHDT and CDR2 is FYEKMQ (reference sequence). Between the trimmed V and J ends, which lost 5 bases and 3 bases, there was a span of 16 bases. This CDR3 is built from 15 residues. The CDR3 DNA sequence: TGTGCCAGCAGCCTAACTCTCGACAGGAAAGAGACCCAGTACTTC. Its protein product is CASSLTLDRKETQYF.

The CDR3 region has the DNA TGCGCCAGCAGCCTCCGGGGACTAGCGGGGGTAAACACAGATACGCAGTATTTT. It specifies CASSLRGLAGVNTDTQYF. The V call is TRBV4-1, the J call TRBJ2-3; 14 bases map to TRBD2. CDR1 MGHRA and CDR2 YSYEKL come from the germline V gene. There are 18 residues in the CDR3. V lost 4 bases, J lost 2 bases, and 8 bases stayed unmatched.

The chain combines TRBV7-2 with TRBJ2-7, with a tentative D call TRBD1 (5 bases). Trimming pared 3 bases from V and 0 bases from J, leaving 21 bases between. CDR1 SGHTA and CDR2 FQGNSA come from the germline V gene. The CDR3 is made up of 18 amino acids. Written as DNA, the CDR3 is TGTGCCAGCAGCTTTCTAGTAGGGTCCGACAGCTACTCCTACGAGCAGTACTTC. Translating gives CASSFLVGSDSYSYEQYF.

The genes are TRBV7-8 and TRBJ1-1; D is undetermined. CDR1 is SGHVS and CDR2 is FQNEAQ in the germline V gene. The CDR3 extends over 14 amino acids. The germline V and J ends were trimmed by 2 bases and 1 base, with 8 bases remaining between them. The CDR3 protein is CASSLNPRNTEAFF. As DNA, the CDR3 is TGTGCCAGCAGCTTAAACCCCAGGAACACTGAAGCTTTCTTT.

The chain uses TRBV19 and TRBJ2-5, with no clear D. The CDR3 covers 13 residues. Trimming pared 3 bases from V and 5 bases from J, leaving 10 bases between. Per the germline V gene, CDR1 is LNHDA and CDR2 is SQIVND (reference sequence). Here the CDR3 reads CASSIGGWETQYF. CDR3 nucleotides: TGTGCCAGTAGTATTGGCGGATGGGAGACCCAGTACTTC. Full variable domain (rest looked up from reference TRBV19 and TRBJ2-5): DGGITQSPKYLFRKEGQNVTLSCEQNLNHDAMYWYRQDPGQGLRLIYYSQIVNDFQKGDIAEGYSVSREKKESFPLTVTSAQKNPTAFYLCASSIGGWETQYFGPGTRLLVL.

The J gene is TRBJ2-3, the V gene TRBV5-4, with 9 bases fitting TRBD1. The V gene's germline CDR1 is SGHNT and CDR2 YYREEE (reference sequence). V shed 5 bases, J shed 3 bases, and the junction held 7 bases outside the gene matches. The CDR3 consists of 15 residues. The CDR3 region is CASSPTGGTTDTQYF. The CDR3 DNA reads as TGTGCCAGCAGTCCGACAGGGGGTACGACAGATACGCAGTATTTT.

This chain links TRBV9 with TRBJ2-3; weak D call: TRBD1 (6 bases). Germline V lookup: CDR1 SGDLS, CDR2 YYNGEE. Trimming stripped 4 bases from V and 0 bases from J, with 12 bases between. The CDR3 is 15 residues long. The CDR3 loop is CASSKGQSSTDTQYF. The CDR3 DNA follows: TGTGCCAGCAGCAAAGGACAGTCGAGCACAGATACGCAGTATTTT.

The rearrangement joins TRBV7-3 to TRBJ2-3; 15 positions agree with TRBD2. The germline V gene encodes CDR1 SGHTA and CDR2 FQGTGA. Trimming removed 6 bases from V and 0 bases from J; junction bases left unmatched: 10. The CDR3 has 19 residues. The CDR3 nucleotides are TGTGCCAGCAGTCCCGGGACTAGCGGGGGGACCCCTAGCACAGATACGCAGTATTTT. This codes for CASSPGTSGGTPSTDTQYF.

The chain combines TRBV6-5 with TRBJ2-3, with D perhaps TRBD2 (6 bases). Per germline, CDR1 MNHEY and CDR2 SVGAGI. The CDR3 consists of 14 residues. V was shortened by 2 bases and J by 3 bases, with 9 bases between the two germline ends. For the CDR3, the DNA is TGTGCCAGCAGTTACGCTAGCGCTACAGATACGCAGTATTTT. Translating gives CASSYASATDTQYF.

This chain uses TRBV7-3 with TRBJ2-5; D is possibly TRBD1 (5 bases). The CDR3 is made up of 14 amino acids. V dropped 3 bases and J dropped 1 base, with 9 bases sitting between them. The germline gives CDR1 SGHTA, CDR2 FQGTGA. CDR3 protein: CASSFVGAQETQYF. In DNA form, the CDR3 reads TGTGCCAGCAGCTTCGTAGGGGCCCAAGAGACCCAGTACTTC. The full variable domain, in which reference TRBV7-3 and TRBJ2-5 provide the parts outside the CDR3, is GAGVSQTPSNKVTEKGKYVELRCDPISGHTALYWYRQSLGQGPEFLIYFQGTGAADDSGLPNDRFFAVRPEGSVSTLKIQRTERGDSAVYLCASSFVGAQETQYFGPGTRLLVL.

The gene calls are TRBV7-8 and TRBJ2-1; the D is unclear. Germline CDR1 reads SGHVS; CDR2 reads FQNEAQ. V was shortened by 1 base and J by 8 bases, with 21 bases between the two germline ends. The CDR3 covers 17 residues. CDR3 nucleotides: TGTGCCAGCAGCTTAGTCATCCCCGTGGCACCAAGATATGAGCAGTTCTTC. It specifies CASSLVIPVAPRYEQFF.

The chain joins TRBV6-5 to TRBJ2-3; the D gene is possibly TRBD1 (5 bases). The CDR3 is 16 residues long. Germline V gene sequence: CDR1 MNHEY, CDR2 SVGAGI. V was trimmed by 0 bases and J by 0 bases, leaving 10 bases between them. The CDR3 is CASSYSGRASTDTQYF. The CDR3 coding sequence is TGTGCCAGCAGTTACTCAGGCAGGGCTAGCACAGATACGCAGTATTTT.

In this sample, this clone turned up a few times. V usage is TRBV6-4 and J usage is TRBJ1-4; D is unclear. This CDR3 has 14 amino acids. Germline CDR1 reads MRHNA; CDR2 reads SNTAGT. V was clipped by 4 bases and J by 5 bases, with 11 bases between them. This CDR3 reads CASSAGGQNEKLFF. The DNA of the CDR3 is TGTGCCAGCAGTGCCGGCGGTCAGAATGAAAAACTGTTTTTT.

The V and J genes are TRBV5-1 and TRBJ1-1, with 8 positions matching TRBD1. V lost 3 bases to trimming and J lost 4 bases; unmatched junction nucleotides: 5. The CDR3 is 14 residues long. CDR1 is SGHRS, CDR2 YFSETQ, per germline. The CDR3 DNA reads as TGCGCCAGCAGCTCAGGGGGCGCGGGCACTGAAGCTTTCTTT. Amino acids: CASSSGGAGTEAFF.

The chain links TRBV14 to TRBJ2-1; TRBD2 agrees at 7 bases. Trimming cost V 6 bases and J 0 bases; bases outside gene matches: 8. The CDR3 sequence is 16 residues long. Germline CDR1 is SGHDN and CDR2 is FVKESK. As DNA, the CDR3 is TGTGCCAGCAGGCGGTCTAGCGGTAGCTCCTACAATGAGCAGTTCTTC. Residues: CASRRSSGSSYNEQFF.

J is TRBJ2-7 and V is TRBV5-4; the match to TRBD2 covers 9 bases. Germline lookup yields CDR1 SGHNT and CDR2 YYREEE (reference sequence). The CDR3 length is 14 residues. The ends lost 5 bases at V and 10 bases at J; junction bases unmatched: 13. CDR3 coding DNA: TGTGCCAGCAGTCCCGGGACTAGCACGGCGGATCAGTACTTC. Translated, it gives CASSPGTSTADQYF.

V gene TRBV19 combines with J gene TRBJ1-5, with 10 bases that match TRBD1. Germline CDR1 and CDR2: LNHDA and SQIVND (reference sequence). CDR3 length: 15 amino acids. With 5 bases clipped from V and 1 base from J, the junction kept 2 bases outside the gene matches. CDR3 DNA sequence: TGTGCCAGTAGTCGGGGACAGGGGAGCAATCAGCCCCAGCATTTT. Translated: CASSRGQGSNQPQHF.

The chain couples TRBV6-1 to TRBJ2-7; 8 bases are a match to TRBD2. The CDR3 contains 14 residues. Trimming removed 7 bases from V and 6 bases from J; junction bases left unmatched: 11. The V gene's germline CDR1 is MNHNS and CDR2 SASEGT. CDR3 DNA: TGTGCCAGCAATCCGGGACTAGAGTATGGCGAGCAGTACTTC. The encoded protein is CASNPGLEYGEQYF.

This chain connects TRBV9 to TRBJ2-3; no clear D gene. Germline CDR1 is SGDLS and CDR2 is YYNGEE. V was trimmed by 0 bases and J by 2 bases, leaving 4 bases between them. The CDR3 length is 13 residues. CDR3: CASSVAPTDTQYF. CDR3 coding DNA: TGTGCCAGCAGCGTAGCTCCCACAGATACGCAGTATTTT.

This chain connects TRBV5-1 to TRBJ2-7; TRBD1 agrees at 9 bases. The CDR3 has 15 amino acids. Trimming cost V 1 base and J 4 bases; bases outside gene matches: 6. Germline CDR1 SGHRS, CDR2 YFSETQ. CDR3 region: CASSLYTGGKYEQYF. The CDR3 DNA reads as TGCGCCAGCAGCTTGTATACAGGGGGCAAGTACGAGCAGTACTTC.